Listed below are T cell receptor beta chains from one sample, sequenced in a study of blood T cell repertoires in COVID-19. Measured with immunoSEQ multiplex PCR; TCRdb has only the in-frame clones, and not every one. This table has some 180,000 clones, 85% to 90% appearing once. What was sequenced was peripheral blood. The receptor set was obtained from a man aged 50-60 years who had recovered from COVID-19. Each CDR3 is given with its conserved first and last residue. Fields, in order: V gene, J gene, clone size, D gene, CDR3 DNA, CDR3 protein. D genes are given only for firm matches. Some rows mark clone size as missing; the rest say once, few, many or name a class of expanded clone.

>TRBV3-1/TRBV3-2|TRBJ1-2|.|.
TGTGCCAGCAGCCCAACAGGGTTAGGCTACACCTTC
CASSPTGLGYTF
>TRBV4-3|TRBJ1-1|few|.
TGCGCCAGCAGGGTTACCGCACGGAGTATCCGATCGCTCTTT
CASRVTARSIRSLF
>TRBV24-1|TRBJ1-5|.|.
TGTGCCACCAGTGACACCGGGACACCATATCAGCCCCAGCATTTT
CATSDTGTPYQPQHF
>TRBV6-5|TRBJ1-4|.|TRBD1
TGTGCCAGCAGCGGACAGGGGAGGTATGAAAAACTGTTTTTT
CASSGQGRYEKLFF
>TRBV11-2|TRBJ1-2|few|.
TGTGCCAGCAGCCACGGGCTTGGGGGCCTGAACTATGGCTACACCTTC
CASSHGLGGLNYGYTF
>TRBV27|TRBJ1-4|.|TRBD1
TGTGCCAGCAGTTCACGACAGGGGTGGACTGAAAAACTGTTTTTT
CASSSRQGWTEKLFF
>TRBV7-2|TRBJ1-2|.|.
TGTGCCAGCAGCGTACGGGGGGACTATGGCTACACCTTC
CASSVRGDYGYTF
>TRBV7-2|TRBJ1-6|.|.
TGTGCCAGCAGCGCCCAGTCTGGGGGGGCCTTCTCTTCACCCCTCCACTTT
CASSAQSGGAFSSPLHF
>TRBV5-4|TRBJ2-7|.|TRBD2
TGTGCCAGCAGCTTGGCTCGGGGGGAGGGATACGAGCAGTACTTC
CASSLARGEGYEQYF
>TRBV14|TRBJ2-7|.|.
TGTGCCAGCAGCCAATCCCACCGGGGGTCCTACGAGCAGTACTTC
CASSQSHRGSYEQYF
>TRBV4-3|TRBJ2-3|.|TRBD2
TGCGCCAGCAGCCAAGACCCCGGGAGGAGGTCCGATACGCAGTATTTT
CASSQDPGRRSDTQYF
>TRBV6-4|TRBJ2-7|few|TRBD1
TGTGCCAGCAGGAAGGAACCCCGGGACAGCGTACGCTATACCAACTACGAGCAGTACTTC
CASRKEPRDSVRYTNYEQYF
>TRBV7-2|TRBJ2-4|once|.
TGTGCCAGCAGCTTAGTGGTCCAGGTCTTAGCCAAAAACATTCAGTACTTC
CASSLVVQVLAKNIQYF
>TRBV27|TRBJ2-2|.|.
TGTGCCAGCTGCGATAGGACTCCTAGGTACGGGGAGCTGTTTTTT
CASCDRTPRYGELFF
>TRBV14|TRBJ2-3|.|.
TGTGCCAGCAGCCCAACGTGGGCAGCCAGCACAGATACGCAGTATTTT
CASSPTWAASTDTQYF
>TRBV3-1/TRBV3-2|TRBJ2-3|.|TRBD2
TGTGCCAGCAGCCCAGGGGTTAGCGGGGGCCCCGAGGATACGCAGTATTTT
CASSPGVSGGPEDTQYF
>TRBV6-2/TRBV6-3|TRBJ1-2|.|.
TGTGCCAGCAGTTTCAGGCGTAACTATGGCTACACCTTC
CASSFRRNYGYTF
>TRBV5-4|TRBJ1-3|.|.
TGTGCCAGCAGCTTGGGTAGCTTCACCTCTGGAAACACCATATATTTT
CASSLGSFTSGNTIYF
>TRBV6-5|TRBJ2-3|.|.
TGTGCCAGCGGATCCAGCGGATCTAGCACAGATACGCAGTATTTT
CASGSSGSSTDTQYF
>TRBV5-6|TRBJ1-6|.|.
TGTGCCAGCAGCTCCTCAGGTAGCTCCTATAATTCACCCCTCCACTTT
CASSSSGSSYNSPLHF
>TRBV5-5|TRBJ1-1|.|TRBD1
TGTGCCAGCAGTTGGGGACAGCAGTTCGAAGCTTTCTTT
CASSWGQQFEAFF
>TRBV7-8|TRBJ2-3|few|TRBD2
TGTGCCAGCAGCTCGTTGAGCGGGGGAAGCACAGATACGCAGTATTTT
CASSSLSGGSTDTQYF
>TRBV5-1|TRBJ2-5|once|TRBD2
TGCGCCAGCAGCTTAGTGGCGGGGGGGCAGGAGACCCAGTACTTC
CASSLVAGGQETQYF
>TRBV10-1|TRBJ2-7|few|.
TGCGCCAGCAGCGAACAGGGACAAAATCATAGGGGCGAGCAGTACTTC
CASSEQGQNHRGEQYF
>TRBV9|TRBJ2-3|.|TRBD2
TGTGCCAGCAGCGTAGGCGGGGGGGCTAGGACAGATACGCAGTATTTT
CASSVGGGARTDTQYF
>TRBV6-6|TRBJ1-1|.|TRBD1
TGTGCCAGCAGCGCGTACAGGGGATTCCTGGCTTTCTTT
CASSAYRGFLAFF
>TRBV5-1|TRBJ1-6|.|TRBD1
TGCGCCAGCAGCCTTTCTACCCCGGGACAGAATAATTCACCCCTCCACTTT
CASSLSTPGQNNSPLHF
>TRBV11-2|TRBJ2-7|.|TRBD1
TGTGCCAGCAGCTCTCTACGGGGGACAGGGACCGGCAAGCAGTACTTC
CASSSLRGTGTGKQYF
>TRBV11-2|TRBJ2-1|.|.
TGTGCCAGCAGCTTTGGCGGGGCAAACTACAATGAGCAGTTCTTC
CASSFGGANYNEQFF
>TRBV3-1/TRBV3-2|TRBJ1-1|.|.
TGTGCCAGCAGCCTAACCGACGGTCGAGGGACTGAAGCTTTCTTT
CASSLTDGRGTEAFF
>TRBV6-5|TRBJ1-4|.|TRBD1
TGTGCCAGCAGTCCGGGACAGGGATATGAAAAACTGTTTTTT
CASSPGQGYEKLFF
>TRBV3-1/TRBV3-2|TRBJ2-3|.|TRBD2
TGTGCCAGCAGCCCCCCAGGCCTAGCGGGAGGGCCATACACAGATACGCAGTATTTT
CASSPPGLAGGPYTDTQYF
>TRBV18|TRBJ1-2|.|TRBD1
TGTGCCAGCTCACCACCGAGGACAGGAAACTATGGCTACACCTTC
CASSPPRTGNYGYTF
>TRBV2|TRBJ2-5|.|.
TGTGCCAGCGATGACAGTGAACCCCTGCGGACCCAGTACTTC
CASDDSEPLRTQYF
>TRBV5-1|TRBJ2-7|.|TRBD2
TGCGCCAGCAGCTTGGAACTAGCGGGAGGGTACGAGCAGTACTTC
CASSLELAGGYEQYF
>TRBV6-1|TRBJ2-5|.|.
TGTGCCAGCAGTGAATTAGGAGGGCTAGAGACCCAGTACTTC
CASSELGGLETQYF
>TRBV7-2|TRBJ2-1|.|.
TGTGCCAGCAGGCGCGGGACAGTCAACGGGAATGAGCAGTTCTTC
CASRRGTVNGNEQFF
>TRBV28|TRBJ2-5|.|TRBD2
TGTGCCAGCAGTCCCCCGACTAGCGGGCAAGAGACCCAGTACTTC
CASSPPTSGQETQYF
>TRBV12-5|TRBJ2-7|.|TRBD1
TGTGCTAGCGGGACAGGGGGGGTAGAGCAGTACTTC
CASGTGGVEQYF
>TRBV7-2|TRBJ1-3|few|.
TGTGCCAGCAGCTCGGGACACGACATCTCTGGAAACACCATATATTTT
CASSSGHDISGNTIYF
>TRBV5-1|TRBJ1-3|.|.
TGCGCCAGCAGCTTGGTAGGGGTATCCGGAAACACCATATATTTT
CASSLVGVSGNTIYF
>TRBV3-1/TRBV3-2|TRBJ1-5|.|TRBD1
TGTGCCAGCAGCCAAGTGGATAGGGGGCATCGGCAGCCCCAGCATTTT
CASSQVDRGHRQPQHF